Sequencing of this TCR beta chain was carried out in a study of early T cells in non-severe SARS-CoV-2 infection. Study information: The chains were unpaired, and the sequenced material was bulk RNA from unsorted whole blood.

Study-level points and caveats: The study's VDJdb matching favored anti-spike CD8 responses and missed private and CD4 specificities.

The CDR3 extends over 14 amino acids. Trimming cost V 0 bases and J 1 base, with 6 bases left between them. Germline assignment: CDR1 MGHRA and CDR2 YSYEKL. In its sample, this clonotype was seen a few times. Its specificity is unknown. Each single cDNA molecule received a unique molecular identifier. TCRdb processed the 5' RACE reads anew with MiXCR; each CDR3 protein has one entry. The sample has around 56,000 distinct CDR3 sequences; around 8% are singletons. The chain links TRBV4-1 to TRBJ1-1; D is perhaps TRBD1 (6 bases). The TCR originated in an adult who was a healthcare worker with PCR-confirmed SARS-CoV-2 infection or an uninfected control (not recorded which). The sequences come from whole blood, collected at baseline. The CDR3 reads CASSQEGANTEAFF. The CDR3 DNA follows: TGCGCCAGCAGCCAAGAGGGGGCGAACACTGAAGCTTTCTTT.